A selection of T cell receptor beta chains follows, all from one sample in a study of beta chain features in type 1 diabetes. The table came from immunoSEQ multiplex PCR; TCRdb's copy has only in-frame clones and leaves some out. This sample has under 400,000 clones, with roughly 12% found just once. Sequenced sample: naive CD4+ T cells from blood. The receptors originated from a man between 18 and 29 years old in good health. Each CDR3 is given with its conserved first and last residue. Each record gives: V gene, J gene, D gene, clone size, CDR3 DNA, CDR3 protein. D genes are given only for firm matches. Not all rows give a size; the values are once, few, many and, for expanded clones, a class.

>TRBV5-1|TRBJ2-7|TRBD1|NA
TGCGCCAGCAGCTTAGCCCCCGGGACAGGTGACGAGCAGTACTTC
CASSLAPGTGDEQYF
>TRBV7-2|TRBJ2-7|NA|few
TGTGCCAGCAGCTTAGTAGCCAGAAACCCTTACGAGCAGTACTTC
CASSLVARNPYEQYF
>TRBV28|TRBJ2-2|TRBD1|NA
TGTGCCAGCACTACAGGGGCTAGTACCGGGGAGCTGTTTTTT
CASTTGASTGELFF
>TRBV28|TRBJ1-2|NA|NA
TGTGCCAGCAGTCCGTCAGGTCCCCATGGCTACACCTTC
CASSPSGPHGYTF
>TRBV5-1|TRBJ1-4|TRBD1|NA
TGCGCCAGCAGCCCGGGACAGGGTAATGAAAAACTGTTTTTT
CASSPGQGNEKLFF
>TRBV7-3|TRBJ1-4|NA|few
TGTGCCAGCAGCGTCGAATTCCTCAGGAATGAAAAACTGTTTTTT
CASSVEFLRNEKLFF
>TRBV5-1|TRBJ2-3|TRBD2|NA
TGCGCCAGCAGCCCGGGACTAGCGACAGATACGCAGTATTTT
CASSPGLATDTQYF
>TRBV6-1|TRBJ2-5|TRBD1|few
TGTGCCACTGTCAATACCGGGACAGTCGAGACCCAGTACTTC
CATVNTGTVETQYF
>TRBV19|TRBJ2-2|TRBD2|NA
TGTGCCAGTACCAAGACTAGCCTTAACACCGGGGAGCTGTTTTTT
CASTKTSLNTGELFF
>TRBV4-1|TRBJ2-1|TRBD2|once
TGCGCCAGCAGCCGTCTAGCGGTTTCCTACAATGAGCAGTTCTTC
CASSRLAVSYNEQFF
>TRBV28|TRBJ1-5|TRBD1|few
TGTGCCAGCTTGCCGGGACAGGGGGTACTGGTCAGCAATCAGCCCCAGCATTTT
CASLPGQGVLVSNQPQHF
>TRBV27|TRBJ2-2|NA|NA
TGTGCCAGCAGTTTTCGGTCGGAGGTCGGGGAGCTGTTTTTT
CASSFRSEVGELFF
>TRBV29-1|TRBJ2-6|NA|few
TGCAGCGTTGAATTGCAGGATTACCGGGCCAACGTCCTGACTTTC
CSVELQDYRANVLTF
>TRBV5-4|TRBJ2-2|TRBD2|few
TGTGCCAGCAGAATGACTAGCGGGGGGCCGAACACCGGGGAGCTGTTTTTT
CASRMTSGGPNTGELFF
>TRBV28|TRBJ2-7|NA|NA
TGTGCCAGCAGTCCAGCCCTCGACAAGTATTACGAGCAGTACTTC
CASSPALDKYYEQYF
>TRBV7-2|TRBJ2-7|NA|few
TGTGCCAGCAGCCCTGGGCTTGTGGCAGGGATCCACGAGCAGTACTTC
CASSPGLVAGIHEQYF
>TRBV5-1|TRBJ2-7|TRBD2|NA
TGCGCCAGCAGCCTGACTAGCGGAACCTACGAGCAGTACTTC
CASSLTSGTYEQYF
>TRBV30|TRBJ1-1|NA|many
TGTGCCTGGAGTCAGGTGTCCTACCCTGAAGCTTTCTTT
CAWSQVSYPEAFF
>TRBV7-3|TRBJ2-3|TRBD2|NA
TGTGCCAGCAGCCAGCCACTAGCGGGAGGGCCAGATACGCAGTATTTT
CASSQPLAGGPDTQYF
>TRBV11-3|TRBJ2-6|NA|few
TGTGCCAGCAGCTTAACCTATGGCTCTGGGGCCAACGTCCTGACTTTC
CASSLTYGSGANVLTF
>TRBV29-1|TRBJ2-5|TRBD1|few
TGCAGCGCCCGGACAGGGGGCGCTACAGCAGAGACCCAGTACTTC
CSARTGGATAETQYF
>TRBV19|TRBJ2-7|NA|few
TGTGCCAGCCGGGACACCGGGCCCTACGAGCAGTACTTC
CASRDTGPYEQYF
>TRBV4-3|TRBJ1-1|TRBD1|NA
TGCGCCAGCAGCCAAGATTACAGGGGGGACACTGAAGCTTTCTTT
CASSQDYRGDTEAFF
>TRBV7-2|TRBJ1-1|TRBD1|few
TGTGCCAGCAGCGCCCGGACAGGGGCCAGGAACACTGAAGCTTTCTTT
CASSARTGARNTEAFF
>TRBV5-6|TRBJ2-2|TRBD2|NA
TGTGCCAGCAGCCGGACTAGCGGGAGCACCGGGGAGCTGTTTTTT
CASSRTSGSTGELFF
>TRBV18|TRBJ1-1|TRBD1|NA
TGTGCCAGCTCACCACCGGGTGGGACAGCAAACACTGAAGCTTTCTTT
CASSPPGGTANTEAFF
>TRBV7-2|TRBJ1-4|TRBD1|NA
TGTGCCAGCAGCCTGGGACAGCCTAATGAAAAACTGTTTTTT
CASSLGQPNEKLFF
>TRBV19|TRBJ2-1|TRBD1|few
TGTGCCAGTAGTTCAGGACAGGGGGAACACAATGAGCAGTTCTTC
CASSSGQGEHNEQFF
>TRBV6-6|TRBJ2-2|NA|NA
TGTGCCAGCAGTTATTCCCAGGGAAACACCGGGGAGCTGTTTTTT
CASSYSQGNTGELFF
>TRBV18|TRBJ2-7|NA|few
TGTGCCAGCTCACCACCGAATAGCCAGAGCTCCTACGAGCAGTACTTC
CASSPPNSQSSYEQYF
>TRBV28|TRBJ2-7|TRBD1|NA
TGTGCCAGCAGTTTTTTGGACAGGGACTACGAGCAGTACTTC
CASSFLDRDYEQYF
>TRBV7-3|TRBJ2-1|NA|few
TGTGCCAGCAGCTTTCGGACAGACCCTCTGGGCAATGAGCAGTTCTTC
CASSFRTDPLGNEQFF
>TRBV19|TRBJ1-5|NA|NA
TGTGCCAGTAGTATAGTAACTCTCAATCAGCCCCAGCATTTT
CASSIVTLNQPQHF
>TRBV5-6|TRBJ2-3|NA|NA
TGTGCCAGCAGCTTGGTTGAGATCCCAGATACGCAGTATTTT
CASSLVEIPDTQYF
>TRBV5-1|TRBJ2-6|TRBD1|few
TGCGCCAGCAGCCCCACCCCGGGACAGAACTCTGGGGCCAACGTCCTGACTTTC
CASSPTPGQNSGANVLTF
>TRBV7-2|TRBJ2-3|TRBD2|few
TGTGCCAGCAGCTTAGGCCCTAGCGGGAGAGATACGCAGTATTTT
CASSLGPSGRDTQYF
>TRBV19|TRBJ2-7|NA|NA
TGTGCCAGTAGTTGGGGCACCTACTACGAGCAGTACTTC
CASSWGTYYEQYF
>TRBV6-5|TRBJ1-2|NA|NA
TGTGCCAGCAGTTACTCGATACGAGGGGGTAATGGCTACACCTTC
CASSYSIRGGNGYTF
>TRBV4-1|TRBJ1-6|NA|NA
TGCGCCAGCAGCCGTACAGGGCCCGATTCACCCCTCCACTTT
CASSRTGPDSPLHF
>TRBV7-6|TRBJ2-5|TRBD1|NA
TGTGCCAGCAGCCAGCCAGGACAGGGGGCCGGGGAGACCCAGTACTTC
CASSQPGQGAGETQYF
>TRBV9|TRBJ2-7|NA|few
TGTGCCAGCAGCGTAGGGTCTTTGCGCGAGCAGTACTTC
CASSVGSLREQYF
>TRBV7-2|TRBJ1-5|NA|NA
TGTGCCAGCAGCAGACAGTACAATCAGCCCCAGCATTTT
CASSRQYNQPQHF
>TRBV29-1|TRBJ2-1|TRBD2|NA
TGCAGCGTTGAAGATCTAAGCGGGAACAACAATGAGCAGTTCTTC
CSVEDLSGNNNEQFF
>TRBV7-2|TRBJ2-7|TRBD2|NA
TGTGCCAGCAGCTTTACTAGCGGGAGTTACGAGCAGTACTTC
CASSFTSGSYEQYF
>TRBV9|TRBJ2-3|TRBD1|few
TGTGCCAGCAGCGCGACAGGGGCTAAAACAGATACGCAGTATTTT
CASSATGAKTDTQYF
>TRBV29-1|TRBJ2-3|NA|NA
TGCAGCGCCTCCGACAGACTGAGCACAGATACGCAGTATTTT
CSASDRLSTDTQYF